This T cell receptor (beta chain) was identified during a study of tumor-infiltrating lymphocytes in primary liver carcinoma. In the study overall: Lesions, classed as T1-T3 N0M0, spanned about 4 to 10 cm across.

Study conclusions and caveats: Lesser overlap characterized tumor-adjacent and tumor-blood pairs relative to tumor region pairs. Only around 7.5-24% of top clones occurred in all five tumor regions.

Using a constant-region primer together with ProtoScript II reverse transcriptase, TCR beta cDNA was made from about 500 ng of total RNA. Slightly modified ARM-PCR with three nested multiplex PCR rounds yielded TCR beta libraries. Investigators reported that the first two PCR rounds, at roughly 11 cycles each, used TRBV1-TRBV30 forward primers with a C-beta reverse primer. From the multiplex PCR reads, TCRdb called clonotypes with MiXCR, one entry per CDR3 protein. The table lists just over 30,000 distinct CDR3 sequences, roughly 77% of them singletons. Co-extraction of both nucleic acids (RNA and DNA) used about 19-33 mg of unsorted bulk tissue. The sampling covered five separate regions of each tumor. Note on this clonotype: Its antigen is undetermined. The junction departs from the called germline gene at one end, perhaps through a read error.

The CDR3 consists of 15 residues. Germline V gene lookup returns CDR1 SGHDT and CDR2 YYEEEE. The receptor comes from a woman aged 25 to 39 with primary liver carcinoma and hepatitis B virus infection. The sample comprised liver tumor tissue from sampling region 3. The subset was: tumor region T3, left-lateral pole. This sequence joins TRBV5-6 and TRBJ2-2, with D perhaps matching TRBD2 (5 bases). The CDR3 protein is CASSLTRRVTGELFF. CDR3 sequence (DNA): TGTGCTAGCAGCTTGACACGCAGAGTCACCGGGGAACTGTTTTTT.